This TCR beta chain came from a study of radiotherapy plus CTLA-4 blockade in lung cancer. On this clone: Its cognate antigen is unknown.

Enrolled patients, whose metastatic non-small-cell lung cancer was chemo-refractory, received focal radiation plus CTLA-4 blockade with ipilimumab. Data came from immunoSEQ multiplex PCR; TCRdb stores just in-frame clones and leaves some out. This sample has tens of thousands of clones, with roughly 80% found just once. From germline, CDR1 is MNHEY and CDR2 SMNVEV (reference sequence). CDR3 size: 14 residues. The study's findings and limits: The best predictor of response was reported to be early blood T cell clone dynamics, with interferon-beta. Blood TCR clones of tumor origin expanded after radiotherapy plus ipilimumab.

This chain uses TRBV27 with TRBJ2-5, with 10 bases identical to TRBD2. Judging by the DNA end, TRBJ2-7 fits better; the J call may be wrong. The TCR sequence derives from a human donor with non-small cell lung cancer that progressed on radiotherapy plus ipilimumab. This material consisted of peripheral blood, taken from a patient treated with radiotherapy plus ipilimumab. The CDR3 region is CASRPGLAFYEQYF. The CDR3 DNA reads TGTGCCAGCAGACCGGGACTAGCGTTTTACGAGCAGTACTTC.